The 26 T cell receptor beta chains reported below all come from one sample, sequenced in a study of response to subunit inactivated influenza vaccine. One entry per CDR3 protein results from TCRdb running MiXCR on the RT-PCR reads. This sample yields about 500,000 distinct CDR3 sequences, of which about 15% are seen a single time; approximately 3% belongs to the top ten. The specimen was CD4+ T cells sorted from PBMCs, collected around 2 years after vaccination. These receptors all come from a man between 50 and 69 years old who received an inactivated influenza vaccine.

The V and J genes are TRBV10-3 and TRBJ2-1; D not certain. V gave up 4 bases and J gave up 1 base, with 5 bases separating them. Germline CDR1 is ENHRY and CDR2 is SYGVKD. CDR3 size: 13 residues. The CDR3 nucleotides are TGTGCCATCAGTGCAGGTTCCTACAATGAGCAGTTCTTC. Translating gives CAISAGSYNEQFF.

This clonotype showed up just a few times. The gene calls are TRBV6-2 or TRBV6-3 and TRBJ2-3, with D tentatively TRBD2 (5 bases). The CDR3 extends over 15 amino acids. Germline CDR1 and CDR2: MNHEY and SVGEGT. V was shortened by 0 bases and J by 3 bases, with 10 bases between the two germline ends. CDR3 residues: CASSYSRARTDTQYF. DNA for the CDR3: TGTGCCAGCAGTTACTCGAGGGCTAGGACAGATACGCAGTATTTT.

The CDR3 here is CASSQDIRTSGGGPRYNEQFF. CDR3 in DNA: TGTGCCAGCAGCCAAGATATTAGGACTAGCGGGGGAGGACCACGTTACAATGAGCAGTTCTTC. This chain connects TRBV14 to TRBJ2-1; 13 bases are a match to TRBD2. V lost 0 bases, J lost 4 bases, and 15 bases stayed unmatched. The CDR3 is 21 residues long. Germline CDR1 reads SGHDN; CDR2 reads FVKESK.

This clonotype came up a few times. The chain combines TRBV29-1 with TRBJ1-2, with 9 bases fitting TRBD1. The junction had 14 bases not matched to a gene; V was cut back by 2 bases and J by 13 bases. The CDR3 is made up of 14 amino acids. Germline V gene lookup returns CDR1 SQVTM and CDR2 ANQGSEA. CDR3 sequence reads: CSVENMGQGGVVTF. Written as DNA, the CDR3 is TGCAGCGTTGAAAATATGGGACAGGGAGGAGTGGTCACCTTC. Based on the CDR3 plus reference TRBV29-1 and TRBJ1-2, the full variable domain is SAVISQKPSRDICQRGTSLTIQCQVDSQVTMMFWYRQQPGQSLTLIATANQGSEATYESGFVIDKFPISRPNLTFSTLTVSNMSPEDSSIYLCSVENMGQGGVVTFGSGTRLTVV.

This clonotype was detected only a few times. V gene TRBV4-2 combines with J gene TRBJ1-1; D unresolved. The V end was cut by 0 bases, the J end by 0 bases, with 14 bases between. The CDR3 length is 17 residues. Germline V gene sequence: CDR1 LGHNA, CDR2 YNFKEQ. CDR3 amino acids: CASSQEGLRRLNTEAFF. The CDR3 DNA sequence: TGTGCCAGCAGCCAAGAAGGTCTAAGGCGGTTGAACACTGAAGCTTTCTTT.

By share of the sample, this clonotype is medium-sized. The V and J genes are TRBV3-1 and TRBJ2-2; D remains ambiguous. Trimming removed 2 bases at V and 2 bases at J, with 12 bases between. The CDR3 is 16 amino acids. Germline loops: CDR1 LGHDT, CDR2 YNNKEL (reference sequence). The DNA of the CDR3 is TGTGCCAGCAGCCAAAGTTTCGGAAGTAACACCGGGGAGCTGTTTTTT. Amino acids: CASSQSFGSNTGELFF.

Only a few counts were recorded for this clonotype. DNA of the CDR3: TGTGCCAGCAGTGTGAGAGATACGCAGTATTTT. It specifies CASSVRDTQYF. The rearrangement joins TRBV2 to TRBJ2-3, with no clear D. The V end lost 4 bases, the J end lost 5 bases, and 4 bases lay between the germline ends. This CDR3 spans 11 amino acids. Germline CDR1 reads SNHLY; CDR2 reads FYNNEI.

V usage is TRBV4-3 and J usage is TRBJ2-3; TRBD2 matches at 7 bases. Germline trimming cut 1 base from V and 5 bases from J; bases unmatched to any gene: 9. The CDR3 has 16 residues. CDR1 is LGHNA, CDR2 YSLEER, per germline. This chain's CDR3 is CASSQALAPGGDTQYF. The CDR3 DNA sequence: TGCGCCAGCAGCCAAGCTCTGGCCCCGGGAGGAGATACGCAGTATTTT.

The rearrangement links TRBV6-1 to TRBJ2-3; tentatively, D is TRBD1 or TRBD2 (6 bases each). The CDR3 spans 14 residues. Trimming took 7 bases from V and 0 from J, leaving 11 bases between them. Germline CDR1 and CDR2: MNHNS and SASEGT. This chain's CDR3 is CASTRGRSTDTQYF. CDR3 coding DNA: TGTGCCAGCACCCGGGGGCGGAGCACAGATACGCAGTATTTT.

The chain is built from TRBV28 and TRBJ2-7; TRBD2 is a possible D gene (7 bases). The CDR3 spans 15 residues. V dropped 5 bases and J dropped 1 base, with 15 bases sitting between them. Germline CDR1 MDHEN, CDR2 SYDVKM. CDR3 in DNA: TGTGCCAGCAGTCGGGGGGACACAGGGTCCTACGAGCAGTACTTC. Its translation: CASSRGDTGSYEQYF.

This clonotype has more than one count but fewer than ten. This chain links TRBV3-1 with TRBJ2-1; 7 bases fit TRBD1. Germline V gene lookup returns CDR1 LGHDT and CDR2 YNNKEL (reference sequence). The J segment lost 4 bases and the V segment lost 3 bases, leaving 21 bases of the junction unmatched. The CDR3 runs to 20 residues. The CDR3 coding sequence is TGTGCCAGCAGCCACGACATATCATTCAGGGACAGCAGAAGTTACAATGAGCAGTTCTTC. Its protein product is CASSHDISFRDSRSYNEQFF.

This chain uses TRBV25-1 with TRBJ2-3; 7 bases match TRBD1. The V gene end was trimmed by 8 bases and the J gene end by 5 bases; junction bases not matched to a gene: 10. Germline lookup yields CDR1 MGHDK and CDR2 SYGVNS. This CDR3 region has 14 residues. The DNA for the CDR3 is TGTGCCAGCCGCCAGGGGGTGACTAAAGATACGCAGTATTTT. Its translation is CASRQGVTKDTQYF.

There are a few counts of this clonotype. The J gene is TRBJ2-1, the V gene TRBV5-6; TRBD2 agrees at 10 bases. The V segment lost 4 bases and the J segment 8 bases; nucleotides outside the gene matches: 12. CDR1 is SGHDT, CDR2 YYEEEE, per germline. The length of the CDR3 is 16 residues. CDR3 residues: CASSRPGLAGEYEQFF. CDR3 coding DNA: TGTGCCAGCAGCCGCCCTGGGCTAGCGGGAGAATATGAGCAGTTCTTC.

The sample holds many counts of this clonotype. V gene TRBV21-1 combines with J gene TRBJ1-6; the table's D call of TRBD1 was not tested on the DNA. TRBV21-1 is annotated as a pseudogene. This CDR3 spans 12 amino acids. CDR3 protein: CAILGQVSPLHF. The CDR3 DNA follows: TGTGCCATTCTGGGGCAGGTTTCCCCCCTCCACTTT.

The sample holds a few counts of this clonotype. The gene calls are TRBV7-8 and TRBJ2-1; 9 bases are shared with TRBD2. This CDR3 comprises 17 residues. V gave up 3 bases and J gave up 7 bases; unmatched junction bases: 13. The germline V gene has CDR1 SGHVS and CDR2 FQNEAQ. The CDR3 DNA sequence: TGTGCCAGCAGCTTGTTATCGGGCGGGAGGGCCCGGAATGAGCAGTTCTTC. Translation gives CASSLLSGGRARNEQFF. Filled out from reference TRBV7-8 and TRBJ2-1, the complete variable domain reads GAGVSQSPRYKVAKRGQDVALRCDPISGHVSLFWYQQALGQGPEFLTYFQNEAQLDKSGLPSDRFFAERPEGSVSTLKIQRTQQEDSAVYLCASSLLSGGRARNEQFFGPGTRLTVL.

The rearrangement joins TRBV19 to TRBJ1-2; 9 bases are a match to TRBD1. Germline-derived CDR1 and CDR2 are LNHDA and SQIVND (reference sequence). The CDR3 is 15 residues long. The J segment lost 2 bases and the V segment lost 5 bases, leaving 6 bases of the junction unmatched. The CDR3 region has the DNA TGTGCCAGTAGTTCAACAGGGGGCTCAAACTATGGCTACACCTTC. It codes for CASSSTGGSNYGYTF.

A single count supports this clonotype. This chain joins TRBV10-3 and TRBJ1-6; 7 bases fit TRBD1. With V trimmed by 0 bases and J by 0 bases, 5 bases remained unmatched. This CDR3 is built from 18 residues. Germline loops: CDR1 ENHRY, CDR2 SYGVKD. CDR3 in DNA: TGTGCCATCAGTGAGTCGCCGACAGGGAGCTCCTATAATTCACCCCTCCACTTT. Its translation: CAISESPTGSSYNSPLHF.

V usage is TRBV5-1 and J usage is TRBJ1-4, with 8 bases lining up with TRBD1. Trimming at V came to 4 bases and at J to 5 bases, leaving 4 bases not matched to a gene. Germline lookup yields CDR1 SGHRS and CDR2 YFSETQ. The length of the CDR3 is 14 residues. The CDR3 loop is CASSARTGNEKLFF. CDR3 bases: TGCGCCAGCAGCGCGCGGACAGGGAATGAAAAACTGTTTTTT.

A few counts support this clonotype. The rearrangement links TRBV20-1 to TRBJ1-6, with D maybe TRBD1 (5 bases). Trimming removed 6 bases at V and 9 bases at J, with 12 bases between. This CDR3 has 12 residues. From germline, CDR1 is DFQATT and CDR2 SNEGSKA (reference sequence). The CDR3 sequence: CSAPDGGSPLHF. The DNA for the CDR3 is TGCAGTGCGCCGGATGGGGGTTCACCCCTCCACTTT.

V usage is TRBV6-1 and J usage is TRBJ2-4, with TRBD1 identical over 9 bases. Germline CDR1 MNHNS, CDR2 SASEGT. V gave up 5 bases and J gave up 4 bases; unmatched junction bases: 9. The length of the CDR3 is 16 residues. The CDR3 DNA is TGTGCCAGCAGTCCTGAGGTGGGGACAGGGAAAAACATTCAGTACTTC. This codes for CASSPEVGTGKNIQYF.

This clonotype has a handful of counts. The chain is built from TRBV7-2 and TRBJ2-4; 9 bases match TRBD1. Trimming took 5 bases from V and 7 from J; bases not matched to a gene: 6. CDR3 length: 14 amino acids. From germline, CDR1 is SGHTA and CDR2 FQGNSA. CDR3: CASSLRTGDNIQYF. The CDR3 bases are TGTGCCAGCAGCCTAAGGACAGGGGATAACATTCAGTACTTC.

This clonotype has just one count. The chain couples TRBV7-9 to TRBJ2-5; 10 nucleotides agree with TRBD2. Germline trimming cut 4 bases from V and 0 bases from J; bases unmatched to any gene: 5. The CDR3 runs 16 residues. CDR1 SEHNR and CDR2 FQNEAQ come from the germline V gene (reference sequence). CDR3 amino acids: CASSSGLAVYQETQYF. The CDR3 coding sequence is TGTGCCAGCAGCTCAGGACTAGCGGTGTACCAAGAGACCCAGTACTTC.

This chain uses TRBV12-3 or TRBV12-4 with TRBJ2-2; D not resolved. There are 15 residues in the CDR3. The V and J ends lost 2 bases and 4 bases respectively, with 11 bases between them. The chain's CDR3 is CASSLRSASTGELFF. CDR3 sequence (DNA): TGTGCCAGCAGTTTAAGGTCGGCGAGCACCGGGGAGCTGTTTTTT.

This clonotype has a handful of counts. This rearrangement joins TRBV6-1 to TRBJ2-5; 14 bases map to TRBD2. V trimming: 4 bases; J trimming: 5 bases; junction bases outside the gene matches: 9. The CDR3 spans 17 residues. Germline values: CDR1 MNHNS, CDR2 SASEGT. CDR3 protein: CASSAKTSGGARETQYF. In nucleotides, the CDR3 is TGTGCCAGCAGTGCAAAGACTAGCGGGGGGGCTCGGGAGACCCAGTACTTC.

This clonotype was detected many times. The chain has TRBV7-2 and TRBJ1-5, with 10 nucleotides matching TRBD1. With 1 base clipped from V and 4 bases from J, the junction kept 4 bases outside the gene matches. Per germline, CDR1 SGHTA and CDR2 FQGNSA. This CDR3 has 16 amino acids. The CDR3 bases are TGTGCCAGCAGCTTAGTAGGGACAGGGGCAAATCAGCCCCAGCATTTT. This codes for CASSLVGTGANQPQHF.

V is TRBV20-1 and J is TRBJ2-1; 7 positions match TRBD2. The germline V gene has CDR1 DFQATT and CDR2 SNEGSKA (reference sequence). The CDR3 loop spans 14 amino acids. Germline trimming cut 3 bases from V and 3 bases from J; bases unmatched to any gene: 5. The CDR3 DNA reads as TGCAGTGCTAGCGTACTAGCGAACTACAATGAGCAGTTCTTC. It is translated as CSASVLANYNEQFF.